The TCR beta chain under discussion was sequenced for a study of tumor and adjacent non-tumor tissue in lung cancer. The CDR3 is made up of 9 amino acids. The V gene's germline CDR1 is WNHNN and CDR2 SYGVQD (reference sequence). Three rounds of nested PCR, following a modified ARM-PCR protocol, produced the TCRbeta library. TCRdb itself ran the multiplex PCR reads through MiXCR, one entry per CDR3 protein. The sample includes more than 60,000 distinct CDR3 sequences, under 85% seen only once; the top ten take roughly 12%. Broader study findings: In normal lung, the top 100 clones were significantly more dominant than in tumor. Patients with more diverse tumor TCRs had worse survival.

RNA was extracted from bulk tissue without any cell sorting. Chemotherapy-naive patients with new lung cancer underwent thoracic surgery in China, August–late 2014. In regard to this clonotype: Its target is unknown. Lacking the conserved final phenylalanine or tryptophan, this CDR3 likely reflects a read error.

Sequenced material: lung tumor tissue. The chain recombines TRBV10-1 with TRBJ2-5; D not certain. The sequence came from a woman aged 50 to 60 with non-small cell lung cancer. The CDR3 sequence is CASREIQYL. The CDR3 DNA sequence: TGCGCCAGCAGGGAGATCCAGTACTTA.